Below, 9 T cell receptor beta chains from the same sample are listed, as sequenced in a study of T cell responses to AZD1222 COVID-19 vaccine. Data came from immunoSEQ multiplex PCR; TCRdb stores just in-frame clones and leaves some out. The table includes approximately 50,000 clones, 80% to 90% detected once. This specimen was peripheral blood, taken on day 0 of AZD1222 vaccination. These receptors were taken from an adult in good health.

This clone has just one count. V gene TRBV18 combines with J gene TRBJ2-2; D unresolved. V dropped 3 bases and J dropped 2 bases, with 7 bases sitting between them. The CDR3 is 14 amino acids. Germline-derived CDR1 and CDR2 are KGHSH and LQKENI. This CDR3 reads CASSPSSNTGELFF. The DNA of the CDR3 is TGTGCCAGCTCACCGAGCAGTAACACCGGGGAGCTGTTTTTT.

J is TRBJ2-1 and V is TRBV3-1 (or the pseudogene TRBV3-2); 12 positions agree with TRBD2. The CDR3 spans 15 residues. Trimming cost V 4 bases and J 8 bases; bases outside gene matches: 6. Germline V CDR1 and CDR2: LGHDT, YNNKEL (reference sequence). CDR3 sequence (DNA): TGTGCCAGCAGCCCTAGCGGGAGGGCAGGCGATGAGCAGTTCTTC. Its translation: CASSPSGRAGDEQFF.

This chain connects TRBV5-1 to TRBJ2-7, with D uncertain. The CDR3 runs to 12 residues. Deletions cut 5 bases from V and 3 bases from J, with 9 bases between. Germline assignment: CDR1 SGHRS and CDR2 YFSETQ. CDR3 region: CASRRSFYEQYF. The CDR3 nucleotides are TGCGCCAGCAGGAGATCATTCTACGAGCAGTACTTC.

This chain uses TRBV6-5 with TRBJ2-5; weak D call: TRBD1 (6 bases). Germline CDR1 reads MNHEY; CDR2 reads SVGAGI. The CDR3 spans 15 residues. V lost 6 bases to trimming and J lost 0 bases, with 14 bases between them. This CDR3 reads CASSRTRGNQETQYF. The CDR3 nucleotides read TGTGCCAGCAGCCGCACCAGGGGAAACCAAGAGACCCAGTACTTC.

The V and J genes are TRBV28 and TRBJ2-2; D might be TRBD1 (6 bases). The CDR3 spans 13 residues. Germline CDR1 MDHEN, CDR2 SYDVKM. V gave up 6 bases and J gave up 1 base, with 6 bases separating them. The CDR3 coding sequence is TGTGCCAGCAGGGACAGGAACACCGGGGAGCTGTTTTTT. It codes for CASRDRNTGELFF.

This clone appeared once. The chain employs TRBV5-1 and TRBJ2-1; 9 bases fit TRBD2. Unmatched junction bases numbered 7, after V lost 2 bases and J lost 7 bases. Germline V gene data show CDR1 as SGHRS and CDR2 as YFSETQ. The CDR3 sequence is 15 residues long. As DNA, the CDR3 is TGCGCCAGCAGCTTTGATAGCGGGAGCTGGAATGAGCAGTTCTTC. Amino acids: CASSFDSGSWNEQFF.

The V and J genes are TRBV19 and TRBJ2-1; 8 bases align to TRBD2. The CDR3 is made up of 15 amino acids. Trimming removed 2 bases from V and 4 bases from J; junction bases left unmatched: 4. Germline V CDR1 and CDR2: LNHDA, SQIVND (reference sequence). The CDR3: CASSIYGRGYNEQFF. CDR3 DNA sequence: TGTGCCAGTAGTATATACGGGAGGGGTTACAATGAGCAGTTCTTC.

The chain recombines TRBV12-3 or TRBV12-4 with TRBJ1-5; D remains unclear. This CDR3 comprises 13 residues. V shed 3 bases and J shed 5 bases, with 8 bases lying between them. The CDR3 reads CASSFIADQPQHF. In nucleotides, the CDR3 is TGTGCCAGCAGTTTTATTGCGGATCAGCCCCAGCATTTT.

The gene calls are TRBV30 and TRBJ2-3; D might be TRBD2 (6 bases). This CDR3 region has 15 residues. V shed 3 bases and J shed 3 bases, with 16 bases lying between them. Per germline, CDR1 GTSNPN and CDR2 SVGIG (reference sequence). The CDR3 loop reads CAWSELAIGTDTQYF. The CDR3, as DNA: TGTGCCTGGAGCGAGCTAGCGATAGGGACAGATACGCAGTATTTT.